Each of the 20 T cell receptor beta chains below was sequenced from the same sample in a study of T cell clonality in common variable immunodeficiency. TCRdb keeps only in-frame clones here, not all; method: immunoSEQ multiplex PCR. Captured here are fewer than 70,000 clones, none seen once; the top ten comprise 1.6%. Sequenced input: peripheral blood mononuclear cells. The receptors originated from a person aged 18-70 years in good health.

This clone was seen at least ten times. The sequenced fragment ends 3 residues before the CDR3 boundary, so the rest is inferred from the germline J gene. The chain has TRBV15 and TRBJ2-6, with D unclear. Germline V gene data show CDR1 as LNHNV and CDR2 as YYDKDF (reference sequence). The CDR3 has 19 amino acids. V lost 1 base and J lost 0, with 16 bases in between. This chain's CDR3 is CATSRASPAGNSGANVLTF. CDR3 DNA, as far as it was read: TGTGCCACCAGCAGAGCATCCCCGGCAGGTAACTCTGGGGCCAACGTC.

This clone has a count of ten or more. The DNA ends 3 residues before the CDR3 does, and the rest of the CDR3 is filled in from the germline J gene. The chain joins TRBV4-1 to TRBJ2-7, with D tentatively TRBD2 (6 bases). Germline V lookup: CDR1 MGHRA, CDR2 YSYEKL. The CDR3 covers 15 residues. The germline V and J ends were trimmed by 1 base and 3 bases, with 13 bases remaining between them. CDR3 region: CASSQVRDSLYEQYF. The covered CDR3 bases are TGCGCCAGCAGCCAAGTGCGGGATTCCCTCTACGAG.

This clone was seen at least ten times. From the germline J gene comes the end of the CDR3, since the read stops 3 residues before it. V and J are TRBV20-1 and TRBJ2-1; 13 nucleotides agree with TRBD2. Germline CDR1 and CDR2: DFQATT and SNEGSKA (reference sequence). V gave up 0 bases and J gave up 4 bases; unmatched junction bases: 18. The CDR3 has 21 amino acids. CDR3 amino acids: CSARDHLQGDGTSGTYNEQFF. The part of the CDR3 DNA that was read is TGCAGTGCTAGAGATCACCTTCAGGGGGACGGGACTAGCGGGACTTACAATGAG.

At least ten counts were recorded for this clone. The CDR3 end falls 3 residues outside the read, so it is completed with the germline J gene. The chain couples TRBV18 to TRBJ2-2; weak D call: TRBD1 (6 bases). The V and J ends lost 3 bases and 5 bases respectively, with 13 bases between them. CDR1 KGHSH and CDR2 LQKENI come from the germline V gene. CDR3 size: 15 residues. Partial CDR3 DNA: TGTGCCAGCTCACCCGACAGGCAAGCTACCGGGGAG. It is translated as CASSPDRQATGE. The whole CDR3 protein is CASSPDRQATGELFF.

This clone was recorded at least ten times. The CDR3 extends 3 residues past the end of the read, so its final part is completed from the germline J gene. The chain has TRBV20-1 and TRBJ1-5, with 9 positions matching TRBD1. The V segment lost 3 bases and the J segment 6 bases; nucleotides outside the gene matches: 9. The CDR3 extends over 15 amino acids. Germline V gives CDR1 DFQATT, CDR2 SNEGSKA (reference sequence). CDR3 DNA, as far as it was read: TGCAGTGCTAGTGCGATACAGGGGGCCGCTCAGCCC. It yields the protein CSASAIQGAAQP. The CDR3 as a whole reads CSASAIQGAAQPQHF.

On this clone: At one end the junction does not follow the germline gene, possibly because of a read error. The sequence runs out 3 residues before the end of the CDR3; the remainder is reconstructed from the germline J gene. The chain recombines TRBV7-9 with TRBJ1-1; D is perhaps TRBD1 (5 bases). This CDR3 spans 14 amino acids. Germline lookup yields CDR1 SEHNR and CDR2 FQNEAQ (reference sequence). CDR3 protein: CSSSSRGWGTEAFF. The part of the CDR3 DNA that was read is TGTTCCAGCAGCTCAAGGGGATGGGGCACTGAA. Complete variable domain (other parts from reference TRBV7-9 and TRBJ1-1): DTGVSQNPRHKITKRGQNVTFRCDPISEHNRLYWYRQTLGQGPEFLTYFQNEAQLEKSRLLSDRFSAERPKGSFSTLEIQRTEQGDSAMYLCSSSSRGWGTEAFFGQGTRLTVV.

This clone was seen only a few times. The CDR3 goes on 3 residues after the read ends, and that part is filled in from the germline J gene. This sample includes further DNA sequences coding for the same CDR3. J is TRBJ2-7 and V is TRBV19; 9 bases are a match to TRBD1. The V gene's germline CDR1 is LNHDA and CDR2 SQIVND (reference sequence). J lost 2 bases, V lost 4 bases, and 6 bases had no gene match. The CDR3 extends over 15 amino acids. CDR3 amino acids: CASSTGTGIPYEQYF. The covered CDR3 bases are TGTGCCAGTAGTACCGGGACAGGGATACCCTACGAG.

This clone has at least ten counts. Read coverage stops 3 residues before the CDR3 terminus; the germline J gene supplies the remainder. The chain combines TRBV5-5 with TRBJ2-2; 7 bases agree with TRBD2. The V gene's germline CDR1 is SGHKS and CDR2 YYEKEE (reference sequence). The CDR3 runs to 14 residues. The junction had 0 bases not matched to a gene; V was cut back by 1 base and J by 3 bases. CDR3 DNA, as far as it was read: TGTGCCAGCAGCTTGCTAGCGGACACCGGGGAG. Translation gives CASSLLADTGE. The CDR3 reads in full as CASSLLADTGELFF.

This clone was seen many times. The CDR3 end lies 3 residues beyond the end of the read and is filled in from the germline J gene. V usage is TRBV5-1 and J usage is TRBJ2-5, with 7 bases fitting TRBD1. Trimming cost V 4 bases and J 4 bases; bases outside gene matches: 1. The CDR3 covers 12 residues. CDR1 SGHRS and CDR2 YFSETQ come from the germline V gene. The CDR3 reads CASSRQGETQYF. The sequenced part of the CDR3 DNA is TGCGCCAGCAGCCGACAGGGAGAGACC.

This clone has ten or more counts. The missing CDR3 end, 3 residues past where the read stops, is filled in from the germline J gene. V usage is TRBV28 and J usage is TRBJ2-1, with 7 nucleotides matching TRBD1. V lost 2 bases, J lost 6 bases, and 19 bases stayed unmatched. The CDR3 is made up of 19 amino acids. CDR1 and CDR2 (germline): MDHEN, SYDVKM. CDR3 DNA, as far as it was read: TGTGCCAGCAGTTTACTAGGGGGCCCTCTAGTCCTAGTTGTCAATGAG. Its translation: CASSLLGGPLVLVVNE. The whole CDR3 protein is CASSLLGGPLVLVVNEQFF. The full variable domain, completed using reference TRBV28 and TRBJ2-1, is DVKVTQSSRYLVKRTGEKVFLECVQDMDHENMFWYRQDPGLGLRLIYFSYDVKMKEKGDIPEGYSVSREKKERFSLILESASTNQTSMYLCASSLLGGPLVLVVNEQFFGPGTRLTVL.

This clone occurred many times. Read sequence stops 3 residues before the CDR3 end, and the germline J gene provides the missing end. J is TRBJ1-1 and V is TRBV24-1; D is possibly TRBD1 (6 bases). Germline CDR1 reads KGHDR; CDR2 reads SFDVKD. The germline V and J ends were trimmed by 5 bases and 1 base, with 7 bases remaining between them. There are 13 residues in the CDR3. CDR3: CATSGGQNTEAFF. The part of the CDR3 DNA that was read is TGTGCCACCAGTGGGGGACAGAACACTGAA.

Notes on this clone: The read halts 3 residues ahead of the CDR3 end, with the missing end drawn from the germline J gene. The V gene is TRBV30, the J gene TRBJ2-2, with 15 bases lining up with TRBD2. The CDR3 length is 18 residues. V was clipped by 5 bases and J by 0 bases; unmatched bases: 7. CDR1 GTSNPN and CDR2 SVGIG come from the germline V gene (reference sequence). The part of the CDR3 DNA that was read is TGTGCCTGGTGGTTTGGGACTAGCGGGAGGTCGAACACCGGGGAG. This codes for CAWWFGTSGRSNTGE. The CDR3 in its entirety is CAWWFGTSGRSNTGELFF.

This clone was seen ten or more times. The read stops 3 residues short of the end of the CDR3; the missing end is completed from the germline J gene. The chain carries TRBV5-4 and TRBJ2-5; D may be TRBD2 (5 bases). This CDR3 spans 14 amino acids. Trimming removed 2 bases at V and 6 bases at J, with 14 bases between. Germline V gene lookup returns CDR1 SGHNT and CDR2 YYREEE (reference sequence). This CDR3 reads CASSFGGSGKTQYF. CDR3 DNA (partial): TGTGCCAGCAGCTTCGGCGGGTCGGGGAAGACC.

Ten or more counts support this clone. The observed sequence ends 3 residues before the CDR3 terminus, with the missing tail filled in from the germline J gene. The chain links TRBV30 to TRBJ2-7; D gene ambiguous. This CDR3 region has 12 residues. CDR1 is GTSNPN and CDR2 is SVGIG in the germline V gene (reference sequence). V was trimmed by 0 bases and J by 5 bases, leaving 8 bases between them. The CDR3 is CAWSVLSHEQYF. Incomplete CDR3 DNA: TGTGCCTGGAGTGTACTGTCTCACGAG. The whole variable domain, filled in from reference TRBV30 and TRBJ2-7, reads SQTIHQWPATLVQPVGSPLSLECTVEGTSNPNLYWYRQAAGRGLQLLFYSVGIGQISSEVPQNLSASRPQDRQFILSSKKLLLSDSGFYLCAWSVLSHEQYFGPGTRLTVT.

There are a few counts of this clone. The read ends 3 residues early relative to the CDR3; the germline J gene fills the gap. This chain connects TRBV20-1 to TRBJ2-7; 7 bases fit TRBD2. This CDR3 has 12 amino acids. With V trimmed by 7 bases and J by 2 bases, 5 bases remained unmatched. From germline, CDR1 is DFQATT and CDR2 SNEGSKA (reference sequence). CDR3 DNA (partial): TGCAGTGGGGATCGGGGGGCCTACGAG. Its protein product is CSGDRGAYE. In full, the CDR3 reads CSGDRGAYEQYF.

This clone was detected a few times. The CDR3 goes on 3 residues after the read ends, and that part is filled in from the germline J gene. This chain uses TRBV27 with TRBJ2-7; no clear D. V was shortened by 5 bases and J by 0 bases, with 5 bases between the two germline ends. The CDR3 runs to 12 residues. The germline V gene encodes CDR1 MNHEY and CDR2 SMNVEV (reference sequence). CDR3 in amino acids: CASSLGSYEQYF. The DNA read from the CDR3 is TGTGCCAGCAGTCTCGGCTCCTACGAG.

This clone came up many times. The CDR3 DNA, read in part, is TGCGCCAGCAGAACTTCAACAGGGGTTAATATCAATGAG. This gives the protein CASRTSTGVNINE. The entire CDR3 is CASRTSTGVNINEQFF. This chain connects TRBV5-1 to TRBJ2-1, with 7 positions matching TRBD1. The sequenced fragment ends 3 residues before the CDR3 boundary, so the rest is inferred from the germline J gene. The germline V gene encodes CDR1 SGHRS and CDR2 YFSETQ. This CDR3 is built from 16 residues. V lost 5 bases, J lost 6 bases, and 14 bases stayed unmatched. The full variable domain, rest sourced from reference TRBV5-1 and TRBJ2-1, is KAGVTQTPRYLIKTRGQQVTLSCSPISGHRSVSWYQQTPGQGLQFLFEYFSETQRNKGNFPGRFSGRQFSNSRSEMNVSTLELGDSALYLCASRTSTGVNINEQFFGPGTRLTVL.

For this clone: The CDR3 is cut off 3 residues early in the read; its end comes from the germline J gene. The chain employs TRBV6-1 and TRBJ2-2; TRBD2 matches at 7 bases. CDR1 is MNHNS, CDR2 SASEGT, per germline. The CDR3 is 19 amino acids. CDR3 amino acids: CASSEAGGGVHSGANVLFF. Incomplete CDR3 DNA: TGTGCCAGCAGTGAAGCGGGGGGAGGGGTCCACTCTGGGGCCAACGTG.

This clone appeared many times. The CDR3 DNA, read in part, is TGCGCCAGCAGCCCACCCGCAGAGATTACTATTGGCCCAAGCTCCTACGAG. This gives the protein CASSPPAEITIGPSSYE. The full CDR3 sequence reads CASSPPAEITIGPSSYEQYF. This chain links TRBV5-1 with TRBJ2-7; D is undetermined. The read comes to an end 3 residues before the CDR3 does, leaving the germline J gene to fill in the end. The germline gives CDR1 SGHRS, CDR2 YFSETQ. The CDR3 length is 20 residues. V lost 4 bases and J lost 0, with 29 bases in between.

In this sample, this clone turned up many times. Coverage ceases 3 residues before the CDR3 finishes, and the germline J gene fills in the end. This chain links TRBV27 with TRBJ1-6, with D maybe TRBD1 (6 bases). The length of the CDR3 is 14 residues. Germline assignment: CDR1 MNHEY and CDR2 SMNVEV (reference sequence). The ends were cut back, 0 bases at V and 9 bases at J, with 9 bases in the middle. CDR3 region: CASSLSGGGSPLHF. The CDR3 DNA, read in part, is TGTGCCAGCAGTTTATCTGGGGGCGGTTCACCC.